At least ten counts were recorded for the clone carrying this T cell receptor (beta chain). Its antigen is unknown. TCRdb processed the PCR reads anew with MiXCR; each CDR3 protein has one entry. The sample gives about 640,000 distinct CDR3 sequences, 15% to 20% of which show up once; around 0.9% is in the top ten. The data belong to a study of molecular identifiers for immune sequencing clone quantification. Study-level information: Across replicate runs, RNA obtained from around 20,000 or 100,000 naive CD8 cells was divided into five, with four undergoing sequencing. The study, taken as a whole, reports: Barcode-sharing identical TCR molecules could underestimate highly expanded clone sizes. Clones above 20 RNA copies contained over 99% of effector molecules and under 1% of naive molecules.

CDR1 is SNHLY and CDR2 is FYNNEI in the germline V gene. The V end was cut by 9 bases, the J end by 1 base, with 13 bases between. This CDR3 spans 13 amino acids. This chain joins TRBV2 and TRBJ2-7; possibly TRBD1 or TRBD2 for D (5 bases each). The clonotype originates from a human donor in good health. Some libraries in this study had Jurkat cell RNA spiked in. The source material was naive CD8+ T cells from blood, with Jurkat cell RNA spiked in. Subset of the sample: FACS-sorted CD8+CD4-CCR7+CD45RA+ naive T cells. The CDR3 DNA follows: TGTGCCAGTGGTCCGGGACCTTCCTACGAGCAGTACTTC. Its protein is CASGPGPSYEQYF. Variable domain in full (rest from reference TRBV2 and TRBJ2-7): EPEVTQTPSHQVTQMGQEVILRCVPISNHLYFYWYRQILGQKVEFLVSFYNNEISEKSEIFDDQFSVERPDGSNFTLKIRSTKLEDSAMYFCASGPGPSYEQYFGPGTRLTVT.